This T cell receptor beta chain derives from a study of memory CD4+ T cells and cytomegalovirus serostatus. Across the study: Donors were healthy Belgian adults, under 10 CMV seropositive and approximately 23 seronegative. Study-level findings and limits: Suggested: most of the CMV-linked TCR signature lies in CD4+ memory cells. Each of 65 to 70 CMV-associated TCRbeta sequences occurred in one to five individuals.

V lost 4 bases to trimming and J lost 4 bases, with 9 bases between them. Germline CDR1 and CDR2: SGHTA and FQGNSA. The CDR3 covers 13 residues. The sort gate was single viable CD3+CD4+CD8-CD45RO+ cells for memory CD4+ T cells. CMV serostatus came from serum IgG against pp150, pp28, p38, p52. The table lists this clone with a few counts. Its antigen is still unknown. Measured with immunoSEQ multiplex PCR; TCRdb has only the in-frame clones, and not every one. The table has some 73,000 clones, about 73% seen once. The TCR originated in an adult in good health and CMV-seropositive. The rearrangement joins TRBV7-2 to TRBJ2-3; no firm D call. The sample was memory CD4+ T cells from blood. CDR3: CASSSMSPDTQYF. The CDR3 nucleotides read TGTGCCAGCAGCTCCATGAGTCCAGATACGCAGTATTTT.